This T cell receptor beta chain was identified in a study of shared clonotypes between healthy human individuals. Study results and limitations: Depth was large, yet rarefaction showed that sorted-subset sequencing was incomplete.

Splitting of CD4+ cells produced CD45RA+ naive and CD45RA-negative memory subsets. Sequenced by immunoSEQ multiplex PCR; TCRdb stores in-frame clones only, minus some. The profile shows 2 million to 2.5 million clones, 90% to 97% of them singletons. Regarding this clone: Its antigen is as yet unknown.

What was sequenced was naive CD4+ T cells sorted from blood. Regarding subset: CD45RA+ positively selected. The origin of this receptor is a man aged 18 to 29 in good health.

The CDR3 here is CASRGQGSNEKLFF. The CDR3 region has the DNA TGCGCCAGCAGGGGACAGGGATCTAATGAAAAACTGTTTTTT. The chain uses TRBV5-1 and TRBJ1-4; 9 bases are shared with TRBD1. CDR1 SGHRS and CDR2 YFSETQ come from the germline V gene. The V and J ends lost 5 bases and 3 bases, in that order; junction bases with no gene match: 2. The CDR3 spans 14 residues.